Below, 21 T cell receptor beta chains from the same sample are listed, as sequenced in a study of identical twins. One entry per CDR3 protein results from TCRdb running MiXCR on the 5' RACE reads. The sample has a few hundred thousand distinct CDR3 sequences, about 18% seen once. Sequencing was performed on naive T cells sorted from blood. These TCRs come from a middle-aged man in good health.

This clonotype occurred many times. The chain joins TRBV7-8 to TRBJ2-7, with 7 bases fitting TRBD1. V lost 5 bases and J lost 4; bases outside the gene matches: 8. There are 14 residues in the CDR3. Germline assignment: CDR1 SGHVS and CDR2 FQNEAQ. This CDR3 is CASSRQGNVYEQYF. In DNA, the CDR3 is TGTGCCAGCAGCCGACAGGGAAACGTTTACGAGCAGTACTTC.

This clonotype has a handful of counts. The chain joins TRBV20-1 to TRBJ2-7; D tentatively reads TRBD1 or TRBD2 (5 bases each). Germline V lookup: CDR1 DFQATT, CDR2 SNEGSKA (reference sequence). V lost 2 bases and J 2 bases, leaving 16 bases between the germline ends. This CDR3 comprises 15 residues. The CDR3 spells CSARRVTGATYEQYF. CDR3 sequence (DNA): TGCAGTGCTAGACGGGTTACCGGGGCCACCTACGAGCAGTACTTC.

The chain has TRBV6-2 or TRBV6-3 and TRBJ2-5; D is uncertain. The CDR3 has 10 amino acids. The V gene lost 2 bases and the J gene lost 9 bases, with 4 bases spanning the gap. CDR1 and CDR2 (germline): MNHEY, SVGEGT. CDR3 nucleotide sequence: TGTGCCAGCAGTTACGAGTCCCAGTACTTC. Translated: CASSYESQYF.

This clonotype showed up many times. This rearrangement joins TRBV6-5 to TRBJ2-1; D is ambiguous. The CDR3 contains 11 residues. The V gene lost 5 bases and the J gene lost 8 bases, with 7 bases spanning the gap. The V gene's germline CDR1 is MNHEY and CDR2 SVGAGI. CDR3 nucleotide sequence: TGTGCCAGCAGTGTTATGGATGAGCAGTTCTTC. This sequence encodes CASSVMDEQFF.

This clonotype occurred many times. CDR3 in amino acids: CSARYGPGGYTF. The CDR3 DNA sequence: TGCAGTGCTAGGTACGGCCCTGGTGGCTACACCTTC. The J gene is TRBJ1-2, the V gene TRBV20-1; no definite D call. The length of the CDR3 is 12 residues. The germline V gene encodes CDR1 DFQATT and CDR2 SNEGSKA (reference sequence). Trimming took 3 bases from V and 7 from J, leaving 12 bases between them.

This clonotype showed up just a few times. The rearrangement joins TRBV20-1 to TRBJ1-4; weak D call: TRBD1 (5 bases). This CDR3 region has 18 residues. CDR1 and CDR2 (germline): DFQATT, SNEGSKA (reference sequence). Trimming removed 1 base from V and 4 bases from J, with 22 bases in between. CDR3 sequence reads: CSARGSGRKEVFNEKLFF. DNA of the CDR3: TGCAGTGCTAGAGGTTCGGGGCGGAAAGAAGTTTTTAATGAAAAACTGTTTTTT.

This clonotype was seen at least ten times. The chain employs TRBV10-3 and TRBJ1-5; D gene ambiguous. CDR1 ENHRY and CDR2 SYGVKD come from the germline V gene. Trimming pared 3 bases from V and 1 base from J, leaving 4 bases between. The CDR3 sequence is 13 residues long. Here the CDR3 DNA reads TGTGCCATCAGTGAATTCAGCAATCAGCCCCAGCATTTT. Its protein product is CAISEFSNQPQHF.

V gene TRBV19 combines with J gene TRBJ2-3, with D hard to call. This CDR3 has 13 residues. Germline V gives CDR1 LNHDA, CDR2 SQIVND (reference sequence). Trimming cost V 5 bases and J 0 bases, with 6 bases left between them. CDR3 residues: CASSLQSTDTQYF. DNA for the CDR3: TGTGCCAGTAGTCTCCAGAGCACAGATACGCAGTATTTT.

V and J are TRBV15 and TRBJ1-2; D gene uncertain. The ends were cut back, 1 base at V and 5 bases at J, with 8 bases in the middle. CDR1 LNHNV and CDR2 YYDKDF come from the germline V gene (reference sequence). This CDR3 is built from 13 residues. The CDR3 is CATSRAGLYGYTF. In DNA, the CDR3 is TGTGCCACCAGCAGAGCGGGCCTTTATGGCTACACCTTC.

This clonotype was observed many times. J is TRBJ2-7 and V is TRBV20-1; TRBD1 or TRBD2 may be the D gene (5 bases each). This CDR3 is 11 amino acids long. Germline values: CDR1 DFQATT, CDR2 SNEGSKA (reference sequence). The CDR3 is CSGTPTYEQYF. The CDR3 DNA sequence: TGCAGCGGGACCCCTACCTACGAGCAGTACTTC.

This clonotype was detected ten times or more. The gene calls are TRBV20-1 and TRBJ2-7; TRBD1 matches 11 bases. With V trimmed by 3 bases and J by 6 bases, 10 bases remained unmatched. CDR1 is DFQATT and CDR2 is SNEGSKA in the germline V gene (reference sequence). This CDR3 has 15 residues. CDR3 nucleotide sequence: TGCAGTGCTAGGGACCGGACAGGGGGCCCATCCGAGCAGTACTTC. Its protein is CSARDRTGGPSEQYF.

The rearrangement links TRBV20-1 to TRBJ2-2; D call uncertain. Trimming removed 1 base at V and 7 bases at J, with 7 bases between. The CDR3 consists of 12 residues. Germline CDR1 reads DFQATT; CDR2 reads SNEGSKA (reference sequence). CDR3 sequence: CSARAESGELFF. CDR3 in DNA: TGCAGTGCTAGAGCGGAGAGCGGGGAGCTGTTTTTT.

This clonotype was counted ten times or more. The V gene is TRBV12-3 or TRBV12-4, the J gene TRBJ2-7, with D uncertain. This CDR3 has 11 residues. Deletions cut 6 bases from V and 2 bases from J, with 5 bases between. Here the CDR3 reads CASSRTYEQYF. The DNA for the CDR3 is TGTGCCAGCAGCCGGACCTACGAGCAGTACTTC.

This clonotype was detected only a few times. This sequence joins TRBV6-2 or TRBV6-3 and TRBJ2-1; 9 positions agree with TRBD1. Per germline, CDR1 MNHEY and CDR2 SVGEGT. This CDR3 is built from 14 residues. V dropped 6 bases and J dropped 10; count of bases not matched to a gene: 10. The DNA for the CDR3 is TGTGCCAGCAGCAGGAGTCCCGGGACAGGGGAGCAGTTCTTC. Residues: CASSRSPGTGEQFF.

The V and J genes are TRBV6-1 and TRBJ2-1; D gene uncertain. Germline V CDR1 and CDR2: MNHNS, SASEGT. The CDR3 spans 15 residues. Deletions cut 6 bases from V and 5 bases from J, with 17 bases between. CDR3 sequence (DNA): TGTGCCAGCAGGCTCTCGCCAGGCGACCACAATGAGCAGTTCTTC. Protein product: CASRLSPGDHNEQFF.

This clonotype was seen just once. The chain recombines TRBV5-1 with TRBJ2-3; D not resolved. Germline V gene data show CDR1 as SGHRS and CDR2 as YFSETQ. This CDR3 comprises 14 residues. V was trimmed by 4 bases and J by 6 bases, leaving 15 bases between them. The CDR3 reads CASSTRTYTDTQYF. CDR3 nucleotide sequence: TGCGCCAGCAGCACCCGGACGTATACGGATACGCAGTATTTT.

J is TRBJ1-5 and V is TRBV7-8; no definite D call. The CDR3 runs to 19 residues. Per the germline V gene, CDR1 is SGHVS and CDR2 is FQNEAQ. The V end lost 5 bases, the J end lost 4 bases, and 27 bases lay between the germline ends. This chain's CDR3 is CASSQRTSPTLLQNQPQHF. DNA for the CDR3: TGTGCCAGCAGCCAGCGGACGAGCCCAACTCTCCTCCAAAATCAGCCCCAGCATTTT.

A few counts support this clonotype. CDR3 DNA sequence: TGTGCCAGCAGTGGTACGGGGGTAACTGAAGCTTTCTTT. Translated: CASSGTGVTEAFF. The chain recombines TRBV25-1 with TRBJ1-1, with D tentatively TRBD1 (5 bases). Germline CDR1 reads MGHDK; CDR2 reads SYGVNS. CDR3 length: 13 amino acids. V shed 4 bases and J shed 5 bases, with 11 bases lying between them.

This chain connects TRBV28 to TRBJ2-3; maybe TRBD2 (5 bases). V was shortened by 7 bases and J by 5 bases, with 19 bases between the two germline ends. Germline V lookup: CDR1 MDHEN, CDR2 SYDVKM. The CDR3 length is 15 residues. The CDR3 bases are TGTGCCAGCACCAAGGACTCCTGGTTAATAGATACGCAGTATTTT. It is translated as CASTKDSWLIDTQYF.

For the CDR3, the DNA is TGTGCCAGCAGTTTCGGTGTAGCGGGGGGCTACAATGAGCAGTTCTTC. Protein product: CASSFGVAGGYNEQFF. The V call is TRBV27, the J call TRBJ2-1; TRBD2 agrees at 10 bases. V shed 3 bases and J 3 bases; nucleotides not matched to a gene: 5. The CDR3 covers 16 residues. Looked up from germline, CDR1 is MNHEY and CDR2 is SMNVEV (reference sequence).

This clonotype has only a few counts. The chain joins TRBV4-3 to TRBJ2-3; tentatively, D is TRBD1 or TRBD2 (5 bases each). V was trimmed by 2 bases and J by 4 bases, leaving 22 bases between them. This CDR3 region has 18 residues. Germline V gives CDR1 LGHNA, CDR2 YSLEER. CDR3 sequence (DNA): TGCGCCAGCAGCCAAATTGTTCAATTGGGGGATAGGGCAGATACGCAGTATTTT. Protein sequence: CASSQIVQLGDRADTQYF.